The 21 T cell receptor beta chains below all came from one sample that was sequenced in a study of tissue T cells after allogeneic stem cell transplantation. Repertoires were generated with immunoSEQ multiplex PCR, while TCRdb's copy carries only in-frame clones and drops some. The sample includes approximately 6,100 clones, 63% seen only once; the top ten take 13% to 15%. Material: duodenum tissue, obtained at autopsy. The receptors here all came from a woman aged 18-49 years with breast cancer.

The chain links TRBV30 to TRBJ1-6, with D unclear. V was cut by 7 bases and J by 4 bases, with 14 bases left in between. The CDR3 has 14 residues. CDR1 is GTSNPN and CDR2 is SVGIG in the germline V gene (reference sequence). CDR3 in amino acids: CASSSIRYNSPLHF. CDR3 nucleotide sequence: TGTGCCTCTTCGTCGATCCGATATAATTCACCCCTCCACTTT.

The chain employs TRBV5-1 and TRBJ1-4; D is unresolved. CDR1 and CDR2 from the germline V gene are SGHRS and YFSETQ. The CDR3 covers 13 residues. V lost 0 bases to trimming and J lost 6 bases, with 6 bases between them. The DNA of the CDR3 is TGCGCCAGCAGCTTGGCCGCGGATGAAAAACTGTTTTTT. Translated: CASSLAADEKLFF.

CDR3 residues: CASKFGQGAGQPQHF. Written as DNA, the CDR3 is TGTGCCAGCAAGTTTGGCCAGGGGGCAGGTCAGCCCCAGCATTTT. The rearrangement uses TRBV6-5 and TRBJ1-5; 8 bases agree with TRBD1. J was trimmed by 6 bases and V by 7 bases; bases with no gene match: 11. The germline V gene encodes CDR1 MNHEY and CDR2 SVGAGI. CDR3 length: 15 amino acids.

The CDR3 is CATEGGSYNEQFF. In DNA form, the CDR3 reads TGTGCCACCGAGGGAGGCTCCTACAATGAGCAGTTCTTC. The rearrangement joins TRBV15 to TRBJ2-1, with D possibly being TRBD2 (6 bases). The V end lost 8 bases, the J end lost 0 bases, and 8 bases lay between the germline ends. The CDR3 contains 13 residues. Germline V gene lookup returns CDR1 LNHNV and CDR2 YYDKDF (reference sequence).

The chain has TRBV5-6 and TRBJ1-4; tentative D call: TRBD1 (5 bases). The germline V and J ends were trimmed by 2 bases and 7 bases, with 21 bases remaining between them. The CDR3 is 17 residues long. Germline V CDR1 and CDR2: SGHDT, YYEEEE. DNA for the CDR3: TGTGCCAGCAGCTTAAATTACGCTGTGGGGGGAGGTGAAAAACTGTTTTTT. Its translation: CASSLNYAVGGGEKLFF.

The chain uses TRBV21-1 and TRBJ1-2. TRBV21-1 is designated a pseudogene. CDR3 length: 17 residues. The CDR3 here is CASSGARTFLQSYGYTF. The CDR3 DNA reads as TGTGCCAGCAGCGGAGCCAGGACCTTTTTACAGAGCTATGGCTACACCTTC.

The V call is TRBV10-3, the J call TRBJ2-3, with 7 bases aligning to TRBD2. With V trimmed by 8 bases and J by 0 bases, 5 bases remained unmatched. This CDR3 has 14 amino acids. Germline V gene data show CDR1 as ENHRY and CDR2 as SYGVKD. The CDR3 is CAIGASGSTDTQYF. In DNA form, the CDR3 reads TGTGCCATCGGGGCTAGCGGTAGCACAGATACGCAGTATTTT.

This clone was found once. The chain recombines TRBV7-9 with TRBJ2-1, with D unclear. CDR1 is SEHNR and CDR2 is FQNEAQ in the germline V gene (reference sequence). The ends were cut back, 3 bases at V and 6 bases at J, with 6 bases in the middle. This CDR3 is 12 amino acids long. DNA for the CDR3: TGTGCCAGCAGCTTGGACCTCAATGAGCAGTTCTTC. Protein: CASSLDLNEQFF.

This chain joins TRBV5-4 and TRBJ2-5, with D possibly matching TRBD2 (5 bases). Per germline, CDR1 SGHNT and CDR2 YYREEE (reference sequence). The CDR3 sequence is 13 residues long. Trimming shortened V by 1 base and J by 3 bases, and 7 bases separated the two germline ends. Here the CDR3 reads CASSLPGKETQYF. The CDR3, as DNA: TGTGCCAGCAGCTTGCCGGGGAAAGAGACCCAGTACTTC.

V and J are TRBV18 and TRBJ2-5; the match to TRBD2 covers 10 bases. Trimming removed 7 bases from V and 0 bases from J; junction bases left unmatched: 11. CDR1 is KGHSH, CDR2 LQKENI, per germline. The CDR3 sequence is 17 residues long. The CDR3: CASFHGAGGTYQETQYF. The CDR3 nucleotides are TGTGCCAGCTTTCACGGAGCGGGAGGGACGTACCAAGAGACCCAGTACTTC.

The CDR3, as DNA: TGTGCCAGCAGCGAGACCGGCGGCGGGGATCAGCCCCAGCATTTT. The encoded protein is CASSETGGGDQPQHF. The chain is built from TRBV7-9 and TRBJ1-5; no firm D call. The CDR3 length is 15 residues. Germline V gives CDR1 SEHNR, CDR2 FQNEAQ (reference sequence). Trimming took off 5 bases at V and 5 bases at J, with 16 bases between the two ends.

V and J are TRBV5-1 and TRBJ2-5; unclear D gene. In germline, CDR1 is SGHRS, CDR2 YFSETQ. This CDR3 spans 11 amino acids. V lost 3 bases to trimming and J lost 0 bases, with 0 bases between them. The CDR3 sequence is CASSYQETQYF. The DNA of the CDR3 is TGCGCCAGCAGCTACCAAGAGACCCAGTACTTC.

As for this clone: The sample contains more than one DNA sequence encoding this CDR3. The rearrangement uses TRBV6-2 or TRBV6-3 and TRBJ2-7; 7 bases align to TRBD2. Per germline, CDR1 MNHEY and CDR2 SVGEGT. Trimming at V came to 3 bases and at J to 4 bases, leaving 3 bases not matched to a gene. There are 13 residues in the CDR3. The CDR3 loop is CASSYVGGYEQYF. The CDR3 DNA reads TGTGCCAGCAGTTATGTCGGGGGGTACGAGCAGTACTTC.

CDR3: CASSWRGLAGEETQYF. Here the CDR3 DNA reads TGCGCCAGCAGCTGGCGGGGACTAGCGGGGGAAGAGACCCAGTACTTC. The chain is built from TRBV5-1 and TRBJ2-5; 14 nucleotides align to TRBD2. The germline gives CDR1 SGHRS, CDR2 YFSETQ. After removal of 3 bases from V and 3 bases from J, the junction contained 4 bases not matched to a gene. There are 16 residues in the CDR3.

This clone occurred a few times. The V and J genes are TRBV6-6 and TRBJ2-3, with D tentatively TRBD2 (6 bases). The CDR3 is made up of 14 amino acids. V was clipped by 3 bases and J by 4 bases, with 11 bases between them. CDR1 is MNHNY and CDR2 is SVGAGI in the germline V gene (reference sequence). CDR3 sequence: CASSYRRGADTQYF. CDR3 in DNA: TGTGCCAGCAGTTATAGGCGGGGCGCAGATACGCAGTATTTT.

This clone was recorded a few times. The CDR3 DNA sequence: TGTGCCACCGGGACTAGCGGACCCAATGAGCAGTTCTTC. It is translated as CATGTSGPNEQFF. The J gene is TRBJ2-1, the V gene TRBV7-2; 11 bases agree with TRBD2. In germline, CDR1 is SGHTA, CDR2 FQGNSA. The V segment lost 10 bases and the J segment 6 bases; nucleotides outside the gene matches: 5. The CDR3 totals 13 residues. The complete variable domain, with remaining parts taken from reference TRBV7-2 and TRBJ2-1, reads GAGVSQSPSNKVTEKGKDVELRCDPISGHTALYWYRQSLGQGLEFLIYFQGNSAPDKSGLPSDRFSAERTGGSVSTLTIQRTQQEDSAVYLCATGTSGPNEQFFGPGTRLTVL.

This clone turned up a few times. This chain uses TRBV27 with TRBJ2-2, with unresolved D. This CDR3 is 13 amino acids long. Trimming took 7 bases from V and 4 from J, leaving 10 bases between them. Germline lookup yields CDR1 MNHEY and CDR2 SMNVEV (reference sequence). The CDR3 reads CASTPKRTGELFF. The CDR3 nucleotides read TGTGCCAGCACCCCTAAACGCACCGGGGAGCTGTTTTTT.

This sequence joins TRBV10-3 and TRBJ2-5; 11 nucleotides agree with TRBD1. Trimming cost V 3 bases and J 1 base; bases outside gene matches: 7. Per germline, CDR1 ENHRY and CDR2 SYGVKD. CDR3 length: 17 amino acids. The CDR3 spells CAISEGWGTGGQETQYF. The CDR3 DNA reads TGTGCCATCAGTGAAGGCTGGGGGACAGGGGGCCAAGAGACCCAGTACTTC.

The rearrangement links TRBV19 to TRBJ1-1; 7 bases align to TRBD1. J lost 4 bases, V lost 5 bases, and 10 bases had no gene match. Germline V gene sequence: CDR1 LNHDA, CDR2 SQIVND (reference sequence). There are 15 residues in the CDR3. The CDR3 DNA reads as TGTGCCAGTAGTCCTACCGGGACAGCAGGCACTGAAGCTTTCTTT. It codes for CASSPTGTAGTEAFF.

This clone was detected only a few times. The chain combines TRBV7-9 with TRBJ1-1; unclear D gene. The CDR3 loop spans 11 amino acids. CDR1 is SEHNR, CDR2 FQNEAQ, per germline (reference sequence). The ends were cut back, 4 bases at V and 7 bases at J, with 7 bases in the middle. This chain's CDR3 is CASSSYLEAFF. The CDR3, as DNA: TGTGCCAGCAGCTCCTATCTTGAAGCTTTCTTT.

This clone was counted a single time. The chain links TRBV2 to TRBJ1-1, with D maybe TRBD1 (5 bases). V was clipped by 6 bases and J by 0 bases, with 17 bases between them. Per the germline V gene, CDR1 is SNHLY and CDR2 is FYNNEI. CDR3 length equals 16 residues. The DNA for the CDR3 is TGTGCCAGCAGGCGTGGGGCAAGGGGAATGAACACTGAAGCTTTCTTT. As protein: CASRRGARGMNTEAFF. The full variable domain, its missing parts supplied by reference TRBV2 and TRBJ1-1, is EPEVTQTPSHQVTQMGQEVILRCVPISNHLYFYWYRQILGQKVEFLVSFYNNEISEKSEIFDDQFSVERPDGSNFTLKIRSTKLEDSAMYFCASRRGARGMNTEAFFGQGTRLTVV.